Below, one TCR beta chain is given with its context. What antigen it recognizes has not been identified. The sample holds no much larger clone one base away, and base qualities are not on file. The germline V gene encodes CDR1 SGHTA and CDR2 FQGNSA. CDR3 length: 13 amino acids, cysteine to phenylalanine. The CDR3 DNA has 39 bases and is translated from base 1. Trimming removed 1 base from V and 5 bases from J, leaving 8 bases between the germline ends. After 10 to 11 days of culture, CD4+ T cells were isolated with the EasySep CD4+ T cell isolation kit. PCR-confirmed SARS-CoV-2 infection had occurred in convalescent patients between March and December 2020, before the Alpha, Beta and Delta variants emerged in the United States. Participants received two doses of either the BNT162b2 or the mRNA-1273 mRNA SARS-CoV-2 vaccine. On days 3 and 7, half of the culture medium was replaced with fresh IL-2-containing medium. Unless otherwise noted, each peptide stimulation condition was cultured in triplicate wells. PBMC were separated from whole blood using Ficoll-Paque Plus gradient centrifugation and were then either cryopreserved at -140C or used fresh. The QIAamp micro DNA kit was used to extract genomic DNA from the cultured CD4+ T cells.

Libraries were constructed by the immunoSEQ multiplex PCR assay. DNA from the CD4+ T cells that had been cultured and isolated underwent TCR beta CDR3 sequencing. On the authors' methods: Non-productive TCR sequences were removed, reads were trimmed to the CDR3 region, and CDR3s of at least 7 amino acids were retained. Antigen-specific clonotypes were identified using the MANAFEST web app by comparison of expansion in peptide wells against reference cultures. To be called positive, a clone needed expansion at FDR<0.05 compared with the reference and with all other wells, an odds ratio greater than 5, and a frequency greater than 0.1% in two replicate wells. A clonotype was defined as cross-reactive if the clonotype was significantly expanded both in SARS-CoV-2 spike wells and in at least one common cold coronavirus spike condition. CDR3 similarity was assessed by Levenshtein distance using the stringdist R package, and unrooted trees were constructed with ape in R 3.6.1. TCRdb provides this immuneACCESS table in a form limited to in-frame rearrangements. Some clones are lacking; in checked studies, under half of them reflect an unresolved V gene, and why the rest are absent is not known. V, J and clone size were drawn from that table, and D and trimming were deduced from the DNA. The sample yields 40,000 to 45,000 clones; approximately 82% were counted once. The ten biggest clones cover about 3.7% of the sample.

This record comes from a study of vaccination effects on CD4 cells after COVID-19 (dated by TCRdb to between 2021 and 2022). Describing the broader study: In the ViraFEST assay, PBMC were stimulated with viral peptide pools, and TCR sequencing was then used to find antigen-specific CD4+ T cell clonotypes based on their expansion. SARS-CoV-2 spike-specific CD4+ TCR repertoires from before and after mRNA vaccination were compared in COVID-19 convalescent patients and in infection-naive vaccine recipients. Samples were taken from three convalescent patients early (day +14) and late (day +241, +227, +161 respectively) after vaccination. Post-vaccine samples across the study were collected a median of 72 days after the second dose, with a range of 14 to 241. Altogether, roughly 10 COVID-19 convalescent patients and a few SARS-CoV-2-naive healthy vaccine recipients made up the full study. Around 2.1 million PBMC per well were cultured with 10 ug/ml peptides in IMDM containing around 4.6% human AB serum, approximately 10 IU/ml IL-2 and gentamicin. Cultures from other donors in the study were sequenced using the Oncomine TCR Beta short-read assay on an Illumina iSeq 100. Results and caveats for the whole study, not just this receptor: Only a small number of convalescent patients were included, and no early post-infection timepoints were available, which limited the study. Marked clonal contraction was observed in both infection-induced and vaccine-induced clones at late post-vaccination timepoints, consistent with waning T cell responses. For convalescent patients, new clones induced by the vaccine made up most of the post-vaccine spike-reactive repertoire, and these new clones were largely distinct from the clones induced by infection.

The receptor's source is a human donor who had a prior SARS-CoV-2 infection. Source: CD4+ T cells from PBMCs cultured without peptide, taken after COVID-19 vaccination. Recombination connected TRBV7-2 to TRBJ2-5, with the D gene not clear enough to name. The CDR3 reads as follows: CASSLVSEETQYF. The bases are TGTGCCAGCAGCTTAGTTTCGGAGGAGACCCAGTACTTC.